The 13 T cell receptor beta chains below come from one sample, sequenced in a study of T-cell memory formation after mild COVID-19. TCRdb re-called the 5' RACE reads with MiXCR, one entry per CDR3 protein. The sample yields 100,000 to 150,000 distinct CDR3 sequences, 5% to 6.5% seen once. The sequenced material came from PBMCs or a T cell subset sorted from them (not recorded which). These receptors all come from an adult woman who had mild COVID-19 (a few samples of this study predate the infection). Cell type and time point are not known.

This clonotype was observed a handful of times. CDR3 sequence reads: CASSLNGRGYTF. CDR3 nucleotide sequence: TGTGCCAGCAGCTTAAACGGTCGGGGCTACACCTTC. V usage is TRBV11-1 and J usage is TRBJ1-2; no firm D call. The CDR3 has 12 amino acids. Trimming shortened V by 2 bases and J by 8 bases, and 9 bases separated the two germline ends. CDR1 and CDR2 from the germline V gene are SGHAT and FQDESV (reference sequence).

CDR3 nucleotide sequence: TGTGCCAGCAGCCAAGATATTCTCGTTGGCTACACCTTC. Encoded protein: CASSQDILVGYTF. The genes are TRBV4-2 and TRBJ1-2; no firm D call. The CDR3 is 13 residues long. The germline V gene has CDR1 LGHNA and CDR2 YNFKEQ. V was pared by 0 bases and J by 7 bases, with 9 bases between.

This clonotype was found a few times. The chain couples TRBV7-2 to TRBJ1-1; no definite D call. Germline assignment: CDR1 SGHTA and CDR2 FQGNSA. The CDR3 sequence is 13 residues long. Trimming took 3 bases from V and 3 from J, leaving 8 bases between them. The CDR3 nucleotides read TGTGCCAGCAGCTTTGGTCCGGACACTGAAGCTTTCTTT. Protein product: CASSFGPDTEAFF.

This clonotype was detected many times. This rearrangement joins TRBV4-2 to TRBJ2-1, with D possibly TRBD2 on 5 matching bases. The CDR3 spans 12 residues. Between the trimmed V and J ends, which lost 2 bases and 10 bases, there was a span of 9 bases. CDR1 is LGHNA, CDR2 YNFKEQ, per germline. This CDR3 is CASSQLDFEQFF. The CDR3 DNA is TGTGCCAGCAGCCAACTGGACTTCGAGCAGTTCTTC.

In its sample, this clonotype was seen many times. The V call is TRBV6-6, the J call TRBJ2-5; TRBD1 or TRBD2 may be the D gene (6 bases each). The V and J ends lost 4 bases and 7 bases respectively, with 16 bases between them. Germline CDR1 reads MNHNY; CDR2 reads SVGAGI (reference sequence). The CDR3 is 14 residues long. CDR3: CASSSGAASRTQYF. The CDR3 DNA reads as TGTGCCAGCAGTTCGGGGGCCGCTTCTCGGACCCAGTACTTC.

The chain couples TRBV11-2 to TRBJ2-4; possible D gene TRBD1, 5 bases. The germline V and J ends were trimmed by 1 base and 15 bases, with 19 bases remaining between them. CDR3 size: 14 residues. Germline-derived CDR1 and CDR2 are SGHAT and FQNNGV. The CDR3, as DNA: TGTGCCAGCAGCTTAGGACAGAGGAGTGAAGTGTGGTACTTC. Protein product: CASSLGQRSEVWYF.

This clonotype was recorded many times. The genes are TRBV5-1 and TRBJ2-1; 9 nucleotides match TRBD2. Germline V gene sequence: CDR1 SGHRS, CDR2 YFSETQ. With 0 bases clipped from V and 5 bases from J, the junction kept 6 bases outside the gene matches. The CDR3 totals 16 residues. The CDR3 DNA reads as TGCGCCAGCAGCTTGGCGGCGGGAGGGAACGACAATGAGCAGTTCTTC. This encodes CASSLAAGGNDNEQFF.

V usage is TRBV24-1 and J usage is TRBJ2-3; no clear D. V gave up 9 bases and J gave up 2 bases, with 14 bases separating them. The CDR3 length is 14 residues. CDR1 and CDR2 from the germline V gene are KGHDR and SFDVKD. CDR3 in DNA: TGTGCCACCGGGCAGGCCTTCCCCACAGATACGCAGTATTTT. It translates to CATGQAFPTDTQYF.

This clonotype was recorded once. The CDR3 DNA sequence: TGCGCCAGCAGCCAGAGGGATCTAGCCAAAAACATTCAGTACTTC. Protein product: CASSQRDLAKNIQYF. The V and J genes are TRBV4-1 and TRBJ2-4; TRBD2 is a possible D gene (5 bases). Trimming left V 3 bases short and J 0 bases short, with 9 bases between. Looked up from germline, CDR1 is MGHRA and CDR2 is YSYEKL. The CDR3 extends over 15 amino acids.

By share of the sample, this clonotype is medium-sized. The CDR3 reads CASSSGQGRETQYF. In DNA form, the CDR3 reads TGCGCCAGCAGCTCCGGGCAGGGGAGAGAGACCCAGTACTTC. V usage is TRBV5-1 and J usage is TRBJ2-5; D might be TRBD1 (6 bases). Germline assignment: CDR1 SGHRS and CDR2 YFSETQ. The CDR3 contains 14 residues. The V end was cut by 3 bases, the J end by 4 bases, with 13 bases between.

This clonotype was detected a few times. The CDR3 DNA reads as TGTGCCAGCTCCAAGGTTGGTCAGCCCCAGCATTTT. This sequence encodes CASSKVGQPQHF. V is TRBV12-3 or TRBV12-4 and J is TRBJ1-5; D uncertain. V gave up 8 bases and J gave up 6 bases, with 11 bases separating them. The CDR3 contains 12 residues.

The V and J genes are TRBV3-1 and TRBJ1-5, with 7 nucleotides matching TRBD1. CDR1 and CDR2 (germline): LGHDT, YNNKEL (reference sequence). The CDR3 length is 14 residues. V shed 6 bases and J 3 bases; nucleotides not matched to a gene: 5. Here the CDR3 reads CASSRQGTNQPQHF. For the CDR3, the DNA is TGTGCCAGCAGTCGACAGGGTACCAATCAGCCCCAGCATTTT. The complete variable domain, with remaining parts taken from reference TRBV3-1 and TRBJ1-5, reads DTAVSQTPKYLVTQMGNDKSIKCEQNLGHDTMYWYKQDSKKFLKIMFSYNNKELIINETVPNRFSPKSPDKAHLNLHINSLELGDSAVYFCASSRQGTNQPQHFGDGTRLSIL.

The chain recombines TRBV27 with TRBJ1-6; unclear D gene. This CDR3 contains 14 residues. CDR1 and CDR2 (germline): MNHEY, SMNVEV (reference sequence). The V and J ends lost 3 bases and 10 bases respectively, with 13 bases between them. Written as DNA, the CDR3 is TGTGCCAGCAGTTTTCGGGTGATTGGATCACCCCTCCACTTT. Its translation: CASSFRVIGSPLHF.